These 5 T cell receptor beta chains were all obtained from the same sample, sequenced in a study of blood T cells in healthy people across ages. With a J-beta primer mix and a sample-barcoded 5' primer, a second PCR ran about 7 to 12 cycles. TCRdb itself ran the 5' RACE reads through MiXCR, one entry per CDR3 protein. The sample contains around 1,500,000 distinct CDR3 sequences, around 39% of which appear only once. The sample comprised blood. These receptors were collected from a woman under 30 in good health.

V usage is TRBV5-1 and J usage is TRBJ2-5; D unresolved. The V end lost 5 bases, the J end lost 0 bases, and 8 bases lay between the germline ends. Germline V gene sequence: CDR1 SGHRS, CDR2 YFSETQ. The CDR3 is 13 amino acids. Written as DNA, the CDR3 is TGCGCCAGCAGACCCCTGAACCAAGAGACCCAGTACTTC. Translated: CASRPLNQETQYF.

V usage is TRBV10-1 and J usage is TRBJ2-7, with unresolved D. Near its end, the DNA agrees better with TRBJ2-5, so the J call may be wrong. The V gene's germline CDR1 is WNHNN and CDR2 SYGVQD (reference sequence). CDR3 length: 14 residues. The CDR3 region has the DNA TGCGCCAGCAGTGGACCGGTAGGGCCAGAGACCCAGTACTTC. It encodes CASSGPVGPETQYF.

This clonotype was detected a few times. The chain has TRBV7-9 and TRBJ2-4; D might be TRBD2 (6 bases). This CDR3 is built from 16 residues. V lost 3 bases, J lost 3 bases, and 15 bases lay in between. Germline V gives CDR1 SEHNR, CDR2 FQNEAQ (reference sequence). CDR3 DNA: TGTGCCAGCAGCTTCGGATTCAGGGAGGACAAAAACATTCAGTACTTC. Translated, it gives CASSFGFREDKNIQYF.

This chain uses TRBV9 with TRBJ1-4, with 8 bases matching TRBD1. The V and J ends lost 3 bases and 3 bases, in that order; junction bases with no gene match: 13. The CDR3 is 18 amino acids. CDR1 and CDR2 from the germline V gene are SGDLS and YYNGEE. The CDR3 loop reads CASSALPTGDGSNEKLFF. The CDR3 region has the DNA TGTGCCAGCAGCGCACTCCCGACAGGGGATGGGTCTAATGAAAAACTGTTTTTT.

This clonotype was detected only a few times. This rearrangement joins TRBV3-1 to TRBJ2-1; 10 positions match TRBD1. Trimming cost V 5 bases and J 3 bases; bases outside gene matches: 4. Germline V lookup: CDR1 LGHDT, CDR2 YNNKEL (reference sequence). The CDR3 totals 15 residues. CDR3 in amino acids: CASSYGTGDYNEQFF. The CDR3 DNA is TGTGCCAGCAGCTACGGGACAGGGGACTACAATGAGCAGTTCTTC.